The next 29 T cell receptor beta chains were all read from a single sample in a study of T cell repertoires in cytomegalovirus infection. MiXCR was run by TCRdb on the reads, yielding one entry per CDR3 protein. The sample shows fewer than 1,000,000 distinct CDR3 sequences, around 32% of them seen only once. No cognate antigen is known for these TCRs. Sequenced material: cultured CD8+ T cells from PBMCs, taken from culture after CMV antigen stimulation. These receptors were collected from a human donor in good health (CMV status not recorded). Some clones in this sample may be carry-over from other donors' samples.

This clonotype was found many times. The chain couples TRBV5-1 to TRBJ2-1, with a possible D match to TRBD2 (7 bases). The length of the CDR3 is 15 residues. V lost 4 bases and J 2 bases, leaving 13 bases between the germline ends. Looked up from germline, CDR1 is SGHRS and CDR2 is YFSETQ. The CDR3 DNA sequence: TGCGCCAGCAGCCATGACGGGGGGCCCTACAATGAGCAGTTCTTC. It is translated as CASSHDGGPYNEQFF.

This clonotype was observed at least ten times. The CDR3 DNA reads as TGTGCCAGCAGTCGGACAGACAATGAGCAGTTCTTC. It yields the protein CASSRTDNEQFF. The chain recombines TRBV7-9 with TRBJ2-1, with D possibly being TRBD1 (6 bases). Germline assignment: CDR1 SEHNR and CDR2 FQNEAQ (reference sequence). V lost 6 bases to trimming and J lost 5 bases, with 8 bases between them. This CDR3 contains 12 residues.

This chain links TRBV6-4 with TRBJ2-1; the D call may be TRBD1 or TRBD2 (7 bases each). CDR1 and CDR2 from the germline V gene are MRHNA and SNTAGT. The V end was cut by 3 bases, the J end by 9 bases, with 18 bases between. CDR3 size: 15 residues. CDR3 in amino acids: CASSERGRGRGEQFF. CDR3 in DNA: TGTGCCAGCAGTGAAAGGGGGCGGGGGAGAGGTGAGCAGTTCTTC.

This clonotype came up a few times. The V and J genes are TRBV6-6 and TRBJ2-5; TRBD2 matches at 7 bases. The germline V gene has CDR1 MNHNY and CDR2 SVGAGI (reference sequence). V lost 10 bases to trimming and J lost 2 bases; unmatched junction nucleotides: 10. The CDR3 length is 14 residues. CDR3 sequence: CATLADWSQETQYF. As DNA, the CDR3 is TGTGCCACTCTAGCGGACTGGTCTCAAGAGACCCAGTACTTC.

CDR3 sequence: CASSLRRGYETQYF. CDR3 bases: TGTGCCAGCAGCCTACGCAGGGGATACGAGACCCAGTACTTC. This chain uses TRBV11-2 with TRBJ2-5; perhaps TRBD1 as D (6 bases). With 5 bases removed from V and 5 bases from J, the gap between germline ends came to 15 bases. Germline CDR1 and CDR2: SGHAT and FQNNGV. The CDR3 has 14 residues.

This clonotype was seen a handful of times. The chain couples TRBV19 to TRBJ2-3; 12 bases align to TRBD2. From germline, CDR1 is LNHDA and CDR2 SQIVND (reference sequence). The CDR3 covers 17 residues. The V gene end was trimmed by 5 bases and the J gene end by 1 base; junction bases not matched to a gene: 7. CDR3 nucleotides: TGTGCCAGTAGTCTAGCGGGGGGGCCTGTTGGCACAGATACGCAGTATTTT. Its protein is CASSLAGGPVGTDTQYF.

The rearrangement joins TRBV28 to TRBJ1-2; D might be TRBD1 (5 bases). Germline V CDR1 and CDR2: MDHEN, SYDVKM. This CDR3 contains 14 residues. Trimming removed 7 bases from V and 8 bases from J, with 20 bases in between. The CDR3 nucleotides are TGTGCCAGCATCCCCTCGACTGGGGGACGCGGCTACACCTTC. Translated: CASIPSTGGRGYTF.

V gene TRBV6-2 or TRBV6-3 combines with J gene TRBJ1-1; D unresolved. The V gene lost 2 bases and the J gene lost 3 bases, with 10 bases spanning the gap. Germline values: CDR1 MNHEY, CDR2 SVGEGT. The CDR3 runs 14 residues. CDR3 DNA sequence: TGTGCCAGCAGTTACGGTTGGGCGGACACTGAAGCTTTCTTT. It translates to CASSYGWADTEAFF.

The chain joins TRBV27 to TRBJ2-7; TRBD2 agrees at 13 bases. Germline V gives CDR1 MNHEY, CDR2 SMNVEV (reference sequence). Germline trimming cut 5 bases from V and 7 bases from J; bases unmatched to any gene: 8. This CDR3 spans 15 amino acids. In DNA form, the CDR3 reads TGTGCCAGCAGTGAACTTTCGGGACTAGCGGGGGAGCAGTACTTC. This translates into CASSELSGLAGEQYF.

V gene TRBV4-1 combines with J gene TRBJ1-2, with unresolved D. Trimming cost V 0 bases and J 1 base, with 15 bases left between them. This CDR3 region has 17 residues. Germline V CDR1 and CDR2: MGHRA, YSYEKL. CDR3 loop: CASSQDRLDPLNYGYTF. For the CDR3, the DNA is TGCGCCAGCAGCCAAGATCGCTTGGACCCCCTTAACTATGGCTACACCTTC.

This clonotype has a handful of counts. The chain recombines TRBV6-2 or TRBV6-3 with TRBJ2-3; TRBD2 aligns across 9 bases. The germline V gene has CDR1 MNHEY and CDR2 SVGEGT. This CDR3 spans 17 amino acids. The V gene end was trimmed by 3 bases and the J gene end by 5 bases; junction bases not matched to a gene: 12. The CDR3 DNA reads TGTGCCAGCAGTTATTCCCCTAGCGGGGACCTGAGAGATACGCAGTATTTT. Its translation is CASSYSPSGDLRDTQYF.

This clonotype turned up a few times. The chain uses TRBV7-9 and TRBJ2-6, with D perhaps being TRBD1 or TRBD2 (6 bases each). Germline V gene sequence: CDR1 SEHNR, CDR2 FQNEAQ (reference sequence). The CDR3 is made up of 20 amino acids. V lost 5 bases and J lost 2, with 25 bases in between. This CDR3 is CASSPYRVGGLMAGANVLTF. DNA for the CDR3: TGTGCCAGCAGCCCATACAGGGTAGGAGGGTTAATGGCTGGGGCCAACGTCCTGACTTTC.

This clonotype appeared many times. The chain has TRBV7-2 and TRBJ2-1, with 7 bases that match TRBD1. V trimming: 5 bases; J trimming: 5 bases; junction bases outside the gene matches: 15. This CDR3 has 17 amino acids. From germline, CDR1 is SGHTA and CDR2 FQGNSA. CDR3: CASSLRQGQINNNEQFF. The CDR3 region has the DNA TGTGCCAGCAGCCTCCGACAGGGTCAAATTAATAACAATGAGCAGTTCTTC.

The chain uses TRBV6-2 or TRBV6-3 and TRBJ2-3, with D tentatively TRBD2 (6 bases). Between the trimmed V and J ends, which lost 4 bases and 0 bases, there was a span of 20 bases. The germline V gene has CDR1 MNHEY and CDR2 SVGEGT. The CDR3 has 18 amino acids. The CDR3 loop reads CASSSAPPGLPSTDTQYF. The CDR3 bases are TGTGCCAGCAGTTCCGCCCCCCCGGGACTTCCGAGCACAGATACGCAGTATTTT.

This clonotype was observed many times. J is TRBJ1-1 and V is TRBV7-9; D may be TRBD1 (6 bases). The CDR3 extends over 15 amino acids. Trimming shortened V by 2 bases and J by 1 base, and 11 bases separated the two germline ends. Germline assignment: CDR1 SEHNR and CDR2 FQNEAQ (reference sequence). The CDR3 protein is CASSLNRDRNTEAFF. CDR3 nucleotide sequence: TGTGCCAGCAGCTTAAACAGGGATAGGAACACTGAAGCTTTCTTT.

V gene TRBV14 combines with J gene TRBJ1-1; the match to TRBD1 covers 7 bases. Losses at the gene ends were 0 bases for V and 7 bases for J; bases not matched to a gene: 17. Germline V CDR1 and CDR2: SGHDN, FVKESK. This CDR3 spans 18 amino acids. Written as DNA, the CDR3 is TGTGCCAGCAGCCAAGAGGGCCCGGGACAGCTTGCAGAGAGTGAAGCTTTCTTT. It codes for CASSQEGPGQLAESEAFF. The full variable domain, completed using reference TRBV14 and TRBJ1-1, is EAGVTQFPSHSVIEKGQTVTLRCDPISGHDNLYWYRRVMGKEIKFLLHFVKESKQDESGMPNNRFLAERTGGTYSTLKVQPAELEDSGVYFCASSQEGPGQLAESEAFFGQGTRLTVV.

This clonotype was seen repeatedly, ten times or more. The chain links TRBV19 to TRBJ2-1; D remains unclear. CDR1 is LNHDA, CDR2 SQIVND, per germline (reference sequence). Trimming cost V 9 bases and J 0 bases, with 6 bases left between them. The CDR3 is 12 amino acids. The CDR3 nucleotides are TGTGCCAGCAGTGGCTCCTACAATGAGCAGTTCTTC. Protein: CASSGSYNEQFF.

V gene TRBV6-1 combines with J gene TRBJ2-5; D gene ambiguous. Per the germline V gene, CDR1 is MNHNS and CDR2 is SASEGT. The CDR3 has 12 residues. Trimming took 7 bases from V and 5 from J, leaving 11 bases between them. In DNA form, the CDR3 reads TGTGCCAGCAATCTACCCCCGGAGACCCAGTACTTC. This encodes CASNLPPETQYF.

This clonotype was seen a single time. The CDR3 sequence is CAISESSRRLAKNIQYF. CDR3 nucleotides: TGTGCCATCAGTGAAAGTAGCAGAAGACTAGCCAAAAACATTCAGTACTTC. This chain uses TRBV10-3 with TRBJ2-4; D is unresolved. V was clipped by 3 bases and J by 0 bases, with 15 bases between them. This CDR3 spans 17 amino acids. The germline CDR1 and CDR2 sequences are ENHRY and SYGVKD.

This rearrangement joins TRBV19 to TRBJ2-1; D perhaps matches TRBD2 (5 bases). Trimming cost V 8 bases and J 1 base, with 12 bases left between them. CDR1 and CDR2 from the germline V gene are LNHDA and SQIVND (reference sequence). This CDR3 region has 14 residues. The CDR3 sequence: CASGSGRSYNEQFF. CDR3 nucleotide sequence: TGTGCCAGTGGAAGCGGACGATCCTACAATGAGCAGTTCTTC.

This clonotype was counted a few times. This rearrangement joins TRBV2 to TRBJ2-3; D call uncertain. V dropped 9 bases and J dropped 3 bases, with 13 bases sitting between them. CDR1 and CDR2 from the germline V gene are SNHLY and FYNNEI. The CDR3 spans 13 residues. The CDR3 bases are TGTGCCAGAATCCTAAGTAGTACAGATACGCAGTATTTT. Its protein product is CARILSSTDTQYF. The full variable domain, in which reference TRBV2 and TRBJ2-3 provide the parts outside the CDR3, is EPEVTQTPSHQVTQMGQEVILRCVPISNHLYFYWYRQILGQKVEFLVSFYNNEISEKSEIFDDQFSVERPDGSNFTLKIRSTKLEDSAMYFCARILSSTDTQYFGPGTRLTVL.

The chain has TRBV7-6 and TRBJ1-4; 10 bases are a match to TRBD1. The ends lost 5 bases at V and 4 bases at J; junction bases unmatched: 7. Germline V gene lookup returns CDR1 SGHVS and CDR2 FNYEAQ. The CDR3 runs 16 residues. The CDR3 is CASSGDRGALNEKLFF. The DNA for the CDR3 is TGTGCCAGCAGCGGGGACAGGGGAGCCCTTAATGAAAAACTGTTTTTT.

This chain joins TRBV28 and TRBJ2-1, with 8 bases lining up with TRBD2. The CDR3 consists of 15 residues. V lost 6 bases and J lost 4; bases outside the gene matches: 8. In germline, CDR1 is MDHEN, CDR2 SYDVKM. CDR3 region: CASSPSASGYNEQFF. The DNA of the CDR3 is TGTGCCAGCAGCCCGTCGGCTAGCGGGTACAATGAGCAGTTCTTC. Based on the CDR3 plus reference TRBV28 and TRBJ2-1, the full variable domain is DVKVTQSSRYLVKRTGEKVFLECVQDMDHENMFWYRQDPGLGLRLIYFSYDVKMKEKGDIPEGYSVSREKKERFSLILESASTNQTSMYLCASSPSASGYNEQFFGPGTRLTVL.

The genes are TRBV6-5 and TRBJ2-1, with TRBD2 matching 10 bases. V gave up 4 bases and J gave up 7 bases; unmatched junction bases: 10. Germline V gene lookup returns CDR1 MNHEY and CDR2 SVGAGI. The length of the CDR3 is 16 residues. The CDR3 region is CASSSPTSGYGNEQFF. CDR3 sequence (DNA): TGTGCCAGCAGTTCCCCGACTAGCGGGTACGGGAATGAGCAGTTCTTC.

V and J are TRBV19 and TRBJ2-1; D unresolved. The V end lost 0 bases, the J end lost 0 bases, and 18 bases lay between the germline ends. The CDR3 covers 19 residues. Per germline, CDR1 LNHDA and CDR2 SQIVND (reference sequence). This CDR3 is CASSIDPTKSAHSYNEQFF. The CDR3 nucleotides read TGTGCCAGTAGTATAGACCCCACAAAGTCCGCCCACTCCTACAATGAGCAGTTCTTC.

This sequence joins TRBV6-6 and TRBJ2-2; 10 nucleotides match TRBD2. This CDR3 comprises 18 residues. V trimming: 2 bases; J trimming: 0 bases; junction bases outside the gene matches: 6. CDR1 MNHNY and CDR2 SVGAGI come from the germline V gene (reference sequence). The chain's CDR3 is CASSYRASGGPNTGELFF. The CDR3, as DNA: TGTGCCAGCAGTTACAGGGCTAGCGGGGGCCCGAACACCGGGGAGCTGTTTTTT.

Here the CDR3 DNA reads TGTGCCAGCGGCTCTCGATGGGGCAGCTCCTACAATGAGCAGTTCTTC. This translates into CASGSRWGSSYNEQFF. The chain has TRBV6-2 or TRBV6-3 and TRBJ2-1, with a tentative D call TRBD1 (5 bases). CDR3 length: 16 residues. Trimming pared 8 bases from V and 0 bases from J, leaving 17 bases between. CDR1 and CDR2 (germline): MNHEY, SVGEGT.

Only one count was recorded for this clonotype. One end of the junction does not line up with germline, which may come from a read error. The chain couples TRBV7-6 to TRBJ2-1; D possibly corresponds to TRBD1 (5 bases). CDR3 size: 13 residues. The germline CDR1 and CDR2 sequences are SGHVS and FNYEAQ. The CDR3 loop reads CVSSEDINNEQFF. Written as DNA, the CDR3 is TGTGTCAGCAGCGAGGACATAAACAATGAGCAGTTCTTC.

Regarding this clonotype: One end of the junction varies from germline; a read error may be responsible. The genes are TRBV4-2 and TRBJ2-5; TRBD2 matches 10 bases. The CDR3 is made up of 19 amino acids. Germline CDR1 and CDR2: LGHNA and YNFKEQ. CDR3 sequence: CASSQDLPSLAGRQETQYF. For the CDR3, the DNA is TGTGCCAGCAGTCAAGATCTCCCGTCACTAGCGGGGAGGCAAGAGACCCAGTACTTC.